This TCR beta chain was obtained from a study of blood T cell repertoires in COVID-19. Across the whole study: PBMCs, B-cell-depleted T cells, or T cells were the source of the cDNA or gDNA that made up the material.

TCRdb's copy holds only in-frame clones and misses some; the assay was immunoSEQ multiplex PCR. This table holds some 66,000 clones, roughly 76% found once. With 3 bases clipped from V and 2 bases from J, the junction kept 3 bases outside the gene matches. Germline CDR1 SNHLY, CDR2 FYNNEI. The CDR3 length is 14 residues. The source material was peripheral blood. The TCR originated in a woman aged 80 or older with acute or convalescent COVID-19. V gene TRBV2 combines with J gene TRBJ2-7, with TRBD1 matching over 8 bases. The CDR3 loop reads CASSEDRDTYEQYF. The CDR3, as DNA: TGTGCCAGCAGTGAGGACAGGGACACCTACGAGCAGTACTTC.